What follows is one TCR beta chain and its context. The authors' processing: Nucleated cell counts were estimated from reference gene primer amplification. Repertoires were generated with immunoSEQ multiplex PCR, while TCRdb's copy carries only in-frame clones and drops some. V, J and clone size were drawn from that table, and D and trimming were deduced from the DNA. The table shows fewer than 200,000 clones, with about 82% occurring only once. This sample stems from a study of blood T cell repertoires in COVID-19. In the study overall: Acute and convalescent COVID-19 specimens originated in the United States, Italy and Spain. PBMCs, B-cell-depleted T cells, or T cells were the source of the cDNA or gDNA that made up the material.

This CDR3 has 15 residues. V lost 0 bases, J lost 2 bases, and 11 bases lay in between. Germline CDR1 and CDR2: MNHEY and SVGEGT. The specimen was peripheral blood. This clonotype was sampled from a man between 65 and 85 years old with active or convalescent COVID-19. V gene TRBV6-2 or TRBV6-3 combines with J gene TRBJ2-7; D unresolved. CDR3: CASSYSTGNTYEQYF. The CDR3 DNA is TGTGCCAGCAGTTACTCGACTGGAAATACCTACGAGCAGTACTTC.